The clone carrying this T cell receptor beta chain turned up a few times. The record originates from a study of blood T cell repertoires in COVID-19. Deletions cut 5 bases from V and 7 bases from J, with 12 bases between. This CDR3 is 12 amino acids long. CDR1 is MDHEN and CDR2 is SYDVKM in the germline V gene. Original processing methods: Nucleated cell counts were estimated from reference gene primer amplification. Sequencing was performed with immunoSEQ multiplex PCR; in TCRdb, only in-frame clones are kept and a portion is missing. V and J calls plus clone size are reproduced from that table; the DNA served to infer D and trimming. The sample has around 190,000 clones, roughly 84% seen once.

The J gene is TRBJ2-7, the V gene TRBV28; D is unresolved. The sequencing input was peripheral blood. The receptor was derived from a human donor in a cohort sampled during active COVID-19. CDR3 coding DNA: TGTGCCAGCAGTCTGCTCCTAAGTGAGCAGTACTTC. Translation: CASSLLLSEQYF.